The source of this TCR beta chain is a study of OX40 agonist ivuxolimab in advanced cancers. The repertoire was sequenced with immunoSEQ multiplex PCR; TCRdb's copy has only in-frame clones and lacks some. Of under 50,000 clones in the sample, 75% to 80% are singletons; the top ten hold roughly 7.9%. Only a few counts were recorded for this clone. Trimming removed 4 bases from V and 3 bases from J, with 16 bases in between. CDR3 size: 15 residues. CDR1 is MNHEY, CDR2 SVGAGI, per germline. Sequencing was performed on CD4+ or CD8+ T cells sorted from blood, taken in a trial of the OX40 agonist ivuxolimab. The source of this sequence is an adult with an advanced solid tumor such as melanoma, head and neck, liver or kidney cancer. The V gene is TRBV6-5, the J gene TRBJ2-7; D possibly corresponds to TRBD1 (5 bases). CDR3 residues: CASSSSLDRGYEQYF. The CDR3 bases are TGTGCCAGCAGTTCCTCGCTCGACAGAGGCTACGAGCAGTACTTC.